A single sample is the source of the 13 T cell receptor beta chains below, sequenced in a study of blood T cell repertoires in COVID-19. Only in-frame clones appear in the TCRdb table, and some are missing; sequencing was by immunoSEQ multiplex PCR. Of a few hundred thousand clones listed, around 86% were seen once; the top ten hold around 5.4%. Input material: peripheral blood. Receptor source: a human donor in a cohort sampled during active COVID-19.

The chain joins TRBV2 to TRBJ2-1, with D perhaps TRBD2 (7 bases). Trimming shortened V by 5 bases and J by 13 bases, and 15 bases separated the two germline ends. The V gene's germline CDR1 is SNHLY and CDR2 FYNNEI. This CDR3 is built from 12 residues. CDR3 in DNA: TGTGCCAGCAGTCCCTCGGGGGGCTCACAGTTCTTC. Translating gives CASSPSGGSQFF.

This clone was detected only once. This rearrangement joins TRBV28 to TRBJ1-4; 9 bases map to TRBD1. The CDR3 loop spans 17 amino acids. CDR1 and CDR2 (germline): MDHEN, SYDVKM. V trimming: 3 bases; J trimming: 2 bases; junction bases outside the gene matches: 7. This CDR3 reads CASSFGGQGFTNEKLFF. CDR3 sequence (DNA): TGTGCCAGCAGTTTCGGTGGACAGGGGTTTACTAATGAAAAACTGTTTTTT.

The sample holds a few counts of this clone. The chain recombines TRBV9 with TRBJ2-3, with 7 bases matching TRBD2. Germline lookup yields CDR1 SGDLS and CDR2 YYNGEE. CDR3 size: 16 residues. The trim removed 3 bases at V and 0 bases at J, leaving 7 bases unmatched. The CDR3 bases are TGTGCCAGCAGCGCCAGCGGGACCCTTAGCACAGATACGCAGTATTTT. It yields the protein CASSASGTLSTDTQYF.

The CDR3 DNA reads TGTGCCAGCAGTGCGGGCGAGGACTATGGCTACACCTTC. Its translation is CASSAGEDYGYTF. The rearrangement joins TRBV9 to TRBJ1-2; no reliable D call. The germline V gene has CDR1 SGDLS and CDR2 YYNGEE. With 5 bases removed from V and 3 bases from J, the gap between germline ends came to 11 bases. The CDR3 is 13 residues long.

To note about this clone: At one of its ends the junction is not consistent with the germline gene, which may arise from a read error. This chain uses TRBV18 with TRBJ1-1, with D possibly TRBD1 on 5 matching bases. Germline V gene sequence: CDR1 KGHSH, CDR2 LQKENI. The CDR3 contains 12 residues. CDR3 loop: CASSPEQSARGF. The CDR3 bases are TGTGCCAGCTCACCCGAACAGAGCGCAAGGGGCTTT. The full variable domain, rest sourced from reference TRBV18 and TRBJ1-1, is NAGVMQNPRHLVRRRGQEARLRCSPMKGHSHVYWYRQLPEEGLKFMVYLQKENIIDESGMPKERFSAEFPKEGPSILRIQQVVRGDSAAYFCASSPEQSARGFGQGTRLTVV.

This clone showed up just once. The chain recombines TRBV19 with TRBJ2-7; tentatively, D is TRBD2 (6 bases). Trimming took 9 bases from V and 2 from J, leaving 17 bases between them. Per the germline V gene, CDR1 is LNHDA and CDR2 is SQIVND (reference sequence). The CDR3 is made up of 14 amino acids. CDR3 sequence: CASRSGSDPYEQYF. The CDR3 DNA reads as TGTGCCAGCAGAAGCGGGTCGGATCCCTACGAGCAGTACTTC.

The chain joins TRBV5-1 to TRBJ2-3; weak D call: TRBD2 (6 bases). This CDR3 has 15 amino acids. Trimming pared 0 bases from V and 5 bases from J, leaving 13 bases between. CDR1 is SGHRS, CDR2 YFSETQ, per germline. The CDR3 spells CASSLAGVDLDTQYF. The CDR3 DNA reads as TGCGCCAGCAGCTTGGCGGGGGTAGATCTAGATACGCAGTATTTT.

This rearrangement joins TRBV7-2 to TRBJ2-4, with 7 bases aligning to TRBD1. V trimming: 2 bases; J trimming: 1 base; junction bases outside the gene matches: 5. The CDR3 has 16 amino acids. Germline V CDR1 and CDR2: SGHTA, FQGNSA. The CDR3 DNA reads TGTGCCAGCAGCTTAAAAGGGACAGCCGCCAAAAACATTCAGTACTTC. Residues: CASSLKGTAAKNIQYF.

The chain joins TRBV19 to TRBJ1-1; maybe TRBD1 (6 bases). Germline CDR1 is LNHDA and CDR2 is SQIVND (reference sequence). The CDR3 is 12 amino acids. V was shortened by 8 bases and J by 5 bases, with 12 bases between the two germline ends. The CDR3 DNA follows: TGTGCCAGTTCCGACAGGCTGACTGAAGCTTTCTTT. This sequence encodes CASSDRLTEAFF. Together with reference TRBV19 and TRBJ1-1, the CDR3 gives the full variable domain: DGGITQSPKYLFRKEGQNVTLSCEQNLNHDAMYWYRQDPGQGLRLIYYSQIVNDFQKGDIAEGYSVSREKKESFPLTVTSAQKNPTAFYLCASSDRLTEAFFGQGTRLTVV.

A single count supports this clone. The chain has TRBV23-1 and TRBJ2-7; TRBD2 aligns across 14 bases. TRBV23-1 is filed as an ORF, its function uncertain. The CDR3 extends over 16 amino acids. The V and J ends lost 7 bases and 4 bases, in that order; junction bases with no gene match: 9. The chain's CDR3 is CASTPGLAGEGYEQYF. CDR3 nucleotide sequence: TGCGCCAGCACACCGGGACTAGCGGGAGAAGGGTACGAGCAGTACTTC.

This clone was picked up one time. The V gene is TRBV6-2 or TRBV6-3, the J gene TRBJ2-7; D may be TRBD1 (5 bases). The CDR3 covers 14 residues. V was pared by 5 bases and J by 4 bases, with 15 bases between. Germline V gene data show CDR1 as MNHEY and CDR2 as SVGEGT. The CDR3 sequence is CASSQPPKGYEQYF. DNA of the CDR3: TGTGCCAGCAGTCAGCCTCCCAAGGGGTACGAGCAGTACTTC.

The V gene is TRBV9, the J gene TRBJ1-6; D remains unclear. V was pared by 4 bases and J by 0 bases, with 14 bases between. Per germline, CDR1 SGDLS and CDR2 YYNGEE. The CDR3 runs 17 residues. CDR3 DNA sequence: TGTGCCAGCAGCTCTTCAGTGGAGGGCTCCTATAATTCACCCCTCCACTTT. Amino acids: CASSSSVEGSYNSPLHF. The entire variable domain, with the rest obtained from reference TRBV9 and TRBJ1-6, is as follows: DSGVTQTPKHLITATGQRVTLRCSPRSGDLSVYWYQQSLDQGLQFLIQYYNGEERAKGNILERFSAQQFPDLHSELNLSSLELGDSALYFCASSSSVEGSYNSPLHFGNGTRLTVT.

In this sample, this clone turned up a few times. The CDR3 bases are TGTGCCAGCGAAAATCTAGCGGGGCTTCCGATCTCCTACGAGCAGTACTTC. As protein: CASENLAGLPISYEQYF. This chain links TRBV2 with TRBJ2-7; TRBD2 matches 9 bases. The CDR3 spans 17 residues. Germline V gene sequence: CDR1 SNHLY, CDR2 FYNNEI. The ends lost 8 bases at V and 0 bases at J; junction bases unmatched: 14.